This T cell receptor (beta chain) is drawn from a study of memory CD4+ T cells and cytomegalovirus serostatus. Single viable CD3+CD4+CD8-CD45RO+ cells were sorted as the memory CD4+ T cells. The CDR3 runs 14 residues. Germline assignment: CDR1 SGHKS and CDR2 YYEKEE (reference sequence). Trimming stripped 1 base from V and 10 bases from J, with 17 bases between. Study findings and constraints: 67 of 164 known CMV-associated TCRbeta sequences appeared in CD4+ memory.

Details on this clone: Its target is not known.

The repertoire was sequenced with immunoSEQ multiplex PCR; TCRdb's copy has only in-frame clones and lacks some. The sample has 60,000 to 75,000 clones; less than 85% are singletons. The sequencing sample was made of memory CD4+ T cells from blood. The origin of this receptor is an adult in good health and CMV-seronegative. Some clones in this sample may be carry-over from other donors' samples. This rearrangement joins TRBV5-5 to TRBJ1-1; weak D call: TRBD1 (5 bases). This chain's CDR3 is CASSLQPRTLPAFF. CDR3 nucleotide sequence: TGTGCCAGCAGCTTGCAACCTAGGACACTACCAGCTTTCTTT.